The present T cell receptor (beta chain) was sequenced within a study of neurological immune-mediated disorders. General study findings and limits: HTLV-1-associated myelopathy ranked highest for TCR clonal expansion and multiple sclerosis lowest, beneath healthy controls.

At least ten counts were recorded for this clonotype. The target antigen is unknown. Time point noted: longitudinal time-point 3. From 2 million PBMCs stored at -80 C, the unsorted libraries were generated. 5'RACE with 10-nucleotide random UMIs generated the cDNA. Using its own MiXCR run on the 5' RACE reads, TCRdb lists one record per CDR3 protein. The sample includes roughly 100,000 distinct CDR3 sequences, 10% to 12% of them seen just once. The sample consisted of PBMCs. This sequence originates from a female donor with HTLV-1-associated myelopathy (HAM/TSP).

CDR3 residues: CASSLQRINEQFF. The DNA of the CDR3 is TGTGCCAGCAGTCTACAACGGATCAATGAGCAGTTCTTC. The chain employs TRBV28 and TRBJ2-1; D gene ambiguous. Germline CDR1 reads MDHEN; CDR2 reads SYDVKM. This CDR3 contains 13 residues. V lost 5 bases and J lost 6, with 11 bases in between.